The entry that follows covers one TCR beta chain sequence. One entry per CDR3 protein, called by TCRdb with MiXCR from the PCR reads. The repertoire includes about 25,000 distinct CDR3 sequences, 40% to 60% of them detected once, and less than 50% sits in the top ten. Samples came from patients with localized non-small cell lung adenocarcinoma. The germline V gene encodes CDR1 MNHNS and CDR2 SASEGT. The CDR3 covers 11 residues. These data belong to a study of CD4 and CD8 cells across lung adenocarcinoma regions. The sample was CD8+ T cells from the center of a lung tumor. The sequence derives from a male donor with lung adenocarcinoma. The CD4 and CD8 labels of this study may be unreliable. The chain has TRBV6-1 and TRBJ2-5, with 7 bases fitting TRBD2. Matching the DNA end better, TRBJ2-7 makes the J call doubtful. CDR3 residues: CASWGGYEQYF. The CDR3 nucleotides are TGTGCCAGCTGGGGGGGGTACGAGCAGTACTTC.